The sequence of this T cell receptor (beta chain) was determined in a study of breast tumors, draining lymph nodes, adjacent tissues. This clonotype was detected only a few times. Between the trimmed V and J ends, which lost 4 bases and 10 bases, there was a span of 10 bases. The CDR3 is 11 residues long. The lymph nodes were axillary draining lymph nodes from breast cancer patients. In TCRdb, the multiplex PCR reads were re-called with MiXCR into one record per CDR3 protein. This sample yields nearly 200,000 distinct CDR3 sequences, of which roughly 31% are seen a single time; roughly 4% belongs to the top ten.

Material for sequencing was axillary lymph node tissue. The clonotype was recovered from a female donor with breast cancer. Some clones in this sample may be carry-over from other donors' samples. The rearrangement uses TRBV12-3 or TRBV12-4 and TRBJ1-1, with D hard to call. The chain's CDR3 is CASSSIRGAFF. CDR3 nucleotides: TGTGCCAGCAGTTCCATCCGTGGAGCTTTCTTT.